Presented here are 25 T cell receptor beta chains from one specimen sequenced in a study of T cells in Graves' hyperthyroidism and ophthalmopathy. It was RNA transcripts that yielded the amplified TCR beta CDR3 regions. HTBI primers drove first-round RT-PCR of the TCR CDR3. Via MiXCR, TCRdb re-called the multiplex PCR reads, giving one row per CDR3 protein. Of a few hundred thousand distinct CDR3 sequences in the sample, about a sixth were seen once. Sequencing was carried out using blood. Source of these receptors: a woman between 40 and 55 years old with Graves' ophthalmopathy.

This clonotype appeared a few times. V is TRBV6-1 and J is TRBJ1-1; D is ambiguous. Looked up from germline, CDR1 is MNHNS and CDR2 is SASEGT. CDR3 length: 18 residues. V lost 5 bases and J lost 3, with 25 bases in between. This chain's CDR3 is CASSYWSLRTAKDTEAFF. The CDR3 coding sequence is TGTGCCAGCAGTTATTGGTCCCTCAGGACGGCGAAGGACACTGAAGCTTTCTTT.

This clonotype was seen repeatedly, ten times or more. This chain joins TRBV7-8 and TRBJ2-1; 14 bases align to TRBD2. V shed 0 bases and J 1 base; nucleotides not matched to a gene: 2. Germline values: CDR1 SGHVS, CDR2 FQNEAQ. The CDR3 sequence is 18 residues long. Here the CDR3 reads CASSLAGTSGSSYNEQFF. The CDR3 DNA sequence: TGTGCCAGCAGCTTAGCTGGGACTAGCGGGAGTTCCTACAATGAGCAGTTCTTC. The entire variable domain, with the rest obtained from reference TRBV7-8 and TRBJ2-1, is as follows: GAGVSQSPRYKVAKRGQDVALRCDPISGHVSLFWYQQALGQGPEFLTYFQNEAQLDKSGLPSDRFFAERPEGSVSTLKIQRTQQEDSAVYLCASSLAGTSGSSYNEQFFGPGTRLTVL.

The chain joins TRBV2 to TRBJ1-6; D remains ambiguous. This CDR3 comprises 16 residues. CDR1 is SNHLY and CDR2 is FYNNEI in the germline V gene. Trimming took off 2 bases at V and 5 bases at J, with 13 bases between the two ends. The CDR3 DNA is TGTGCCAGCAGTGAAATCCCATTGGGAAATAATTCACCCCTCCACTTT. It codes for CASSEIPLGNNSPLHF.

The chain has TRBV11-2 and TRBJ2-1; D is perhaps TRBD1 (6 bases). V was pared by 7 bases and J by 4 bases, with 20 bases between. From germline, CDR1 is SGHAT and CDR2 FQNNGV. The CDR3 contains 16 residues. The CDR3 nucleotides read TGTGCCAGCACCCCCCTCGGACAGTTTGGGTACAATGAGCAGTTCTTC. This sequence encodes CASTPLGQFGYNEQFF. Full variable domain (rest looked up from reference TRBV11-2 and TRBJ2-1): EAGVAQSPRYKIIEKRQSVAFWCNPISGHATLYWYQQILGQGPKLLIQFQNNGVVDDSQLPKDRFSAERLKGVDSTLKIQPAKLEDSAVYLCASTPLGQFGYNEQFFGPGTRLTVL.

The chain has TRBV11-3 and TRBJ2-1, with D tentatively TRBD2 (6 bases). The germline V gene encodes CDR1 SGHNT and CDR2 YENEEA. CDR3 length equals 16 residues. Trimming took 4 bases from V and 0 from J, leaving 13 bases between them. CDR3 DNA: TGTGCCAGCAGCTCCCGGGGGAGAAGCTCCTACAATGAGCAGTTCTTC. It yields the protein CASSSRGRSSYNEQFF.

The chain is built from TRBV19 and TRBJ1-2; no definite D call. CDR1 and CDR2 from the germline V gene are LNHDA and SQIVND (reference sequence). This CDR3 is built from 14 residues. V was trimmed by 1 base and J by 4 bases, leaving 10 bases between them. The CDR3 reads CASSIVGSGYGYTF. CDR3 DNA: TGTGCCAGTAGTATAGTTGGATCTGGCTATGGCTACACCTTC. The whole variable domain, remainder taken from reference TRBV19 and TRBJ1-2, is DGGITQSPKYLFRKEGQNVTLSCEQNLNHDAMYWYRQDPGQGLRLIYYSQIVNDFQKGDIAEGYSVSREKKESFPLTVTSAQKNPTAFYLCASSIVGSGYGYTFGSGTRLTVV.

The chain employs TRBV28 and TRBJ1-6; D ambiguous. Germline V gene sequence: CDR1 MDHEN, CDR2 SYDVKM. With 6 bases removed from V and 9 bases from J, the gap between germline ends came to 15 bases. This CDR3 is 14 amino acids long. CDR3 region: CASSLINGPSPLHF. DNA for the CDR3: TGTGCCAGCAGCTTAATCAATGGGCCTTCACCCCTCCACTTT.

This clonotype was detected many times. In DNA form, the CDR3 reads TGTGCCAGCAGTAAGTCCGGGCCGGGGACACCTCGCTACACAGATACGCAGTATTTT. It yields the protein CASSKSGPGTPRYTDTQYF. The gene calls are TRBV6-2 or TRBV6-3 and TRBJ2-3; D may be TRBD1 (6 bases). The CDR3 loop spans 19 amino acids. V was cut by 5 bases and J by 2 bases, with 26 bases left in between. In germline, CDR1 is MNHEY, CDR2 SVGEGT.

The rearrangement uses TRBV6-2 or TRBV6-3 and TRBJ1-1; TRBD1 aligns across 7 bases. The ends lost 10 bases at V and 5 bases at J; junction bases unmatched: 16. The CDR3 loop spans 15 amino acids. Per germline, CDR1 MNHEY and CDR2 SVGEGT. CDR3 DNA: TGTGCCAAACCCCGGGACAGCGCCCCCGGGACTGAAGCTTTCTTT. Amino acid sequence: CAKPRDSAPGTEAFF.

Points on this clonotype: Possible read error: a much larger clone is one base away. V and J are TRBV11-1 and TRBJ2-1; 13 bases fit TRBD2. V lost 5 bases, J lost 6 bases, and 4 bases stayed unmatched. This CDR3 spans 15 amino acids. Germline-derived CDR1 and CDR2 are SGHAT and FQDESV (reference sequence). CDR3 residues: CASSQGLAGINEQFF. The CDR3 DNA follows: TGTGCCAGCAGCCAGGGACTAGCGGGAATCAATGAGCAGTTCTTC.

The chain uses TRBV5-1 and TRBJ2-7, with D hard to call. Per germline, CDR1 SGHRS and CDR2 YFSETQ. V was pared by 2 bases and J by 7 bases, with 13 bases between. This CDR3 spans 13 amino acids. The CDR3 spells CASSLGIRGEQYF. The CDR3 DNA is TGCGCCAGCAGCTTAGGGATCCGTGGTGAGCAGTACTTC.

This clonotype appeared many times. The V gene is TRBV11-2, the J gene TRBJ1-5, with a weak D call TRBD1 (6 bases). V lost 0 bases, J lost 7 bases, and 13 bases lay in between. The CDR3 runs to 15 residues. The V gene's germline CDR1 is SGHAT and CDR2 FQNNGV. DNA for the CDR3: TGTGCCAGCAGCTTAGATTTAGGGGGAGGGCAGCCCCAGCATTTT. Translating it yields CASSLDLGGGQPQHF.

Of note for this clonotype: The junction differs from germline at one of its ends, possibly a read error. V and J are TRBV5-6 and TRBJ2-3; 7 bases line up with TRBD2. This CDR3 region has 14 residues. The V gene's germline CDR1 is SGHDT and CDR2 YYEEEE. CDR3 in amino acids: CASGLAGRTDTQYF. The CDR3 bases are TGTGCCAGCGGCTTAGCGGGCCGCACAGATACGCAGTATTTT.

The genes are TRBV20-1 and TRBJ1-5; 7 positions match TRBD1. This CDR3 contains 14 residues. The V gene end was trimmed by 1 base and the J gene end by 2 bases; junction bases not matched to a gene: 2. In germline, CDR1 is DFQATT, CDR2 SNEGSKA (reference sequence). DNA of the CDR3: TGCAGTGCTAGAGGACAGGGCGGCAATCAGCCCCAGCATTTT. It is translated as CSARGQGGNQPQHF.

This clonotype was picked up many times. The chain carries TRBV6-2 or TRBV6-3 and TRBJ2-1, with D uncertain. The CDR3 consists of 12 residues. CDR1 and CDR2 from the germline V gene are MNHEY and SVGEGT. Trimming stripped 6 bases from V and 8 bases from J, with 11 bases between. The CDR3, as DNA: TGTGCCAGCAGCACGGGCCTCCATGAGCAGTTCTTC. Its translation is CASSTGLHEQFF.

With regard to this clonotype: At one of its ends the junction is not consistent with the germline gene, which may arise from a read error. The chain couples TRBV2 to TRBJ2-3; TRBD1 matches at 8 bases. CDR3 length equals 12 residues. Germline CDR1 is SNHLY and CDR2 is FYNNEI. CDR3 DNA: TGTGCCAGCAGGATGGGGACAGGTACGCAGTATTTT. It translates to CASRMGTGTQYF.

The table lists this clonotype with many counts. The chain recombines TRBV3-1 with TRBJ1-2; 9 bases match TRBD1. CDR1 LGHDT and CDR2 YNNKEL come from the germline V gene (reference sequence). The CDR3 spans 15 residues. After removal of 5 bases from V and 0 bases from J, the junction contained 4 bases not matched to a gene. CDR3 region: CASSFTGGANYGYTF. Written as DNA, the CDR3 is TGTGCCAGCAGCTTCACAGGGGGCGCTAACTATGGCTACACCTTC.

Comments on this clonotype: Given a much more abundant clone one base away, this may be a read error. CDR3 in amino acids: CASSPSFGGGYGYTF. In nucleotides, the CDR3 is TGTGCCAGCAGCCCGAGTTTCGGGGGAGGCTATGGCTACACCTTC. This chain links TRBV7-2 with TRBJ1-2; maybe TRBD1 (5 bases). Deletions cut 5 bases from V and 4 bases from J, with 17 bases between. This CDR3 region has 15 residues. Germline loops: CDR1 SGHTA, CDR2 FQGNSA. Looking up the rest from reference TRBV7-2 and TRBJ1-2 gives the full variable domain: GAGVSQSPSNKVTEKGKDVELRCDPISGHTALYWYRQSLGQGLEFLIYFQGNSAPDKSGLPSDRFSAERTGGSVSTLTIQRTQQEDSAVYLCASSPSFGGGYGYTFGSGTRLTVV.

This clonotype was recorded many times. V usage is TRBV6-2 or TRBV6-3 and J usage is TRBJ2-1; 9 bases align to TRBD2. J gave up 8 bases and V 0 bases, and 11 bases lay outside the gene matches. The CDR3 sequence is 17 residues long. Germline V lookup: CDR1 MNHEY, CDR2 SVGEGT. CDR3 protein: CASSYSTKREERDEQFF. In DNA form, the CDR3 reads TGTGCCAGCAGTTACTCGACGAAGCGGGAGGAGAGGGATGAGCAGTTCTTC.

This clonotype has ten or more counts. This chain joins TRBV7-2 and TRBJ2-2; 9 nucleotides line up with TRBD2. CDR3 size: 18 residues. Germline values: CDR1 SGHTA, CDR2 FQGNSA. The V and J ends lost 1 base and 2 bases, in that order; junction bases with no gene match: 8. CDR3 sequence reads: CASSLVAGGPGNTGELFF. The CDR3 coding sequence is TGTGCCAGCAGCTTAGTTGCGGGGGGGCCGGGAAACACCGGGGAGCTGTTTTTT.

This clonotype was counted many times. Written as DNA, the CDR3 is TGTGCCTGGAAGGGCCGAACGTGGACTGAAGCTTTCTTT. Its translation: CAWKGRTWTEAFF. V usage is TRBV30 and J usage is TRBJ1-1; D call uncertain. This CDR3 contains 13 residues. Trimming cost V 4 bases and J 5 bases, with 14 bases left between them. CDR1 is GTSNPN and CDR2 is SVGIG in the germline V gene (reference sequence). Combining the CDR3 with reference TRBV30 and TRBJ1-1 gives the whole variable domain SQTIHQWPATLVQPVGSPLSLECTVEGTSNPNLYWYRQAAGRGLQLLFYSVGIGQISSEVPQNLSASRPQDRQFILSSKKLLLSDSGFYLCAWKGRTWTEAFFGQGTRLTVV.

A note on this clonotype: A read error may produce the germline difference seen at one junction end. This sequence joins TRBV28 and TRBJ1-5; no clear D gene. This CDR3 region has 9 residues. Germline CDR1 reads MDHEN; CDR2 reads SYDVKM. CDR3 bases: TGTGCCAGCAGTTTTCGAGTTGGTTTT. Translated: CASSFRVGF.

The chain uses TRBV6-1 and TRBJ1-6; 9 bases line up with TRBD1. The J segment lost 9 bases and the V segment lost 8 bases, leaving 5 bases of the junction unmatched. The V gene's germline CDR1 is MNHNS and CDR2 SASEGT. This CDR3 has 13 amino acids. The DNA of the CDR3 is TGTGCCAGCGGAGGACAGGGGACTTCACCCCTCCACTTT. Its translation is CASGGQGTSPLHF.

This chain connects TRBV12-3 or TRBV12-4 to TRBJ1-5; no reliable D call. CDR3 length: 12 amino acids. V lost 3 bases to trimming and J lost 15 bases, with 15 bases between them. The CDR3 is CASSLTLSPAHF. The CDR3 DNA reads TGTGCCAGCAGTTTGACGCTGTCTCCCGCGCATTTT.

This clonotype appeared many times. V usage is TRBV7-2 and J usage is TRBJ2-3; D not certain. The germline V gene has CDR1 SGHTA and CDR2 FQGNSA. V lost 1 base and J lost 1, with 12 bases in between. This CDR3 spans 16 amino acids. CDR3 residues: CASSLGVGAGTDTQYF. CDR3 coding DNA: TGTGCCAGCAGCTTAGGAGTAGGTGCGGGCACAGATACGCAGTATTTT. Complete variable domain (other parts from reference TRBV7-2 and TRBJ2-3): GAGVSQSPSNKVTEKGKDVELRCDPISGHTALYWYRQSLGQGLEFLIYFQGNSAPDKSGLPSDRFSAERTGGSVSTLTIQRTQQEDSAVYLCASSLGVGAGTDTQYFGPGTRLTVL.